This T cell receptor beta chain was sequenced during a study of OX40 agonist ivuxolimab in advanced cancers. Cycle 7 day 1, cycle 4 day 1, and baseline were the timepoints at which blood was sampled. Findings of the study overall: CD4+ and CD8+ blood T cells expanded clonally by week 6 at 0.1 to 3.0 mg/kg.

This clone was recorded once. The antigen is unknown. Assay used: immunoSEQ multiplex PCR; TCRdb lists only in-frame clones, some missing. This sample has roughly 110,000 clones; about 91% occur once, and the top ten carry about 1.2%. This receptor was taken from an adult with an advanced solid tumor such as melanoma, head and neck, liver or kidney cancer. Material: CD4+ or CD8+ T cells sorted from blood, obtained in a trial of the OX40 agonist ivuxolimab.

The CDR3 spells CATSSFFGGEQFF. The CDR3 DNA is TGTGCCACCAGCAGCTTCTTCGGAGGCGAGCAGTTCTTC. The rearrangement links TRBV15 to TRBJ2-1; D perhaps matches TRBD2 (5 bases). V was shortened by 3 bases and J by 10 bases, with 13 bases between the two germline ends. The CDR3 consists of 13 residues. Germline CDR1 and CDR2: LNHNV and YYDKDF (reference sequence).